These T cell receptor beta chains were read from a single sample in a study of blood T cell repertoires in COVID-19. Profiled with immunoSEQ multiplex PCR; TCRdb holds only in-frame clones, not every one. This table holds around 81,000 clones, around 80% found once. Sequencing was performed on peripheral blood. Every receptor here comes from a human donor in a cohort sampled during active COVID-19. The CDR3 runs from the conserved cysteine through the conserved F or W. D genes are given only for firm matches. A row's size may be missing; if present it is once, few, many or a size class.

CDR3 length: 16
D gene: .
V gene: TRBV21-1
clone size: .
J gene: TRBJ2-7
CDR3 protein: CASSNSTGTSNYEQYF
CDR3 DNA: TGTGCCAGCAGCAATTCCACCGGGACTAGCAACTACGAGCAGTACTTC

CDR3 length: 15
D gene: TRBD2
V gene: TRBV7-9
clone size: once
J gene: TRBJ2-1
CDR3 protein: CASSFLSGGAAEQFF
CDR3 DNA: TGTGCCAGCAGCTTCCTTAGCGGGGGGGCCGCTGAGCAGTTCTTC

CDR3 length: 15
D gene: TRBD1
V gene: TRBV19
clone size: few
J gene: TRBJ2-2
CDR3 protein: CASSPGTVNTGELFF
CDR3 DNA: TGTGCCAGTAGCCCCGGGACAGTGAACACCGGGGAGCTGTTTTTT

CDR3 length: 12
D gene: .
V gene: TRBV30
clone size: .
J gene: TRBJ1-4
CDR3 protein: CAWSRVEEKLFF
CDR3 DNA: TGTGCCTGGAGTCGTGTCGAGGAAAAACTGTTTTTT

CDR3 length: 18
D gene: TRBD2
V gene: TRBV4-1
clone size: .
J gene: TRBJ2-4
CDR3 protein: CASSIPTSGGASKNIQYF
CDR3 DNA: TGCGCCAGCAGCATCCCAACTAGCGGGGGGGCCTCCAAAAACATTCAGTACTTC

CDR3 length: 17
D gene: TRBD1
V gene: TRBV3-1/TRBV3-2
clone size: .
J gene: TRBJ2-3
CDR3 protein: CASSQPKPGQGIDTQYF
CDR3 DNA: TGTGCCAGCAGCCAACCTAAACCGGGACAGGGAATAGATACGCAGTATTTT

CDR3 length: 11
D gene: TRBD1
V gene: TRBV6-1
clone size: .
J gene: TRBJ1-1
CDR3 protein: CASSEPDRDTF
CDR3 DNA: TGTGCCAGCAGTGAACCTGACAGGGATACGTTT

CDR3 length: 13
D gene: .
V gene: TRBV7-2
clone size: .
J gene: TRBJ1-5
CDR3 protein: CASSLERSQPQHF
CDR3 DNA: TGTGCCAGCAGCTTAGAGAGATCTCAGCCCCAGCATTTT

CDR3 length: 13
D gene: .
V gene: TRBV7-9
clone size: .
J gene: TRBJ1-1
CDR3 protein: CASSLVRQGEAFF
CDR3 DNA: TGTGCCAGCAGCTTAGTTCGGCAGGGTGAAGCTTTCTTT

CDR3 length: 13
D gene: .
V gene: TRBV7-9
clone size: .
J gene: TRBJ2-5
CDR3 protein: CASSLLGEETQYF
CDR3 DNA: TGTGCCAGCAGCTTATTAGGGGAAGAGACCCAGTACTTC